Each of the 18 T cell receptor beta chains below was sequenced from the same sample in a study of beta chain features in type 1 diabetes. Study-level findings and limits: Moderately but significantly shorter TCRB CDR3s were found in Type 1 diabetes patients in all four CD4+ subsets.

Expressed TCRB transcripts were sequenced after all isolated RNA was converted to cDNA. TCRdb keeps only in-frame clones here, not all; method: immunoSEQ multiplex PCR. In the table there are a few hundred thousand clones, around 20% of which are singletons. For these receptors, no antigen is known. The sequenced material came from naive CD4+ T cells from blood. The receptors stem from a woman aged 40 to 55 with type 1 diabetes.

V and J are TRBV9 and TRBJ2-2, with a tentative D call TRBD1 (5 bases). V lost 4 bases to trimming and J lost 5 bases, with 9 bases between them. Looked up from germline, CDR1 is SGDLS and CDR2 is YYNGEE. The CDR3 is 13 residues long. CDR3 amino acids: CASSSGFTGELFF. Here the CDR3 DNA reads TGTGCCAGCAGCTCAGGGTTTACCGGGGAGCTGTTTTTT.

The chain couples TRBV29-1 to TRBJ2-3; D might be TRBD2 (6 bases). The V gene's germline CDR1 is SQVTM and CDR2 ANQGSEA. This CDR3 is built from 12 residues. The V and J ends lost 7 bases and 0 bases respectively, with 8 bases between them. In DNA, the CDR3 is TGCAGCGCGGGACTCAGCACAGATACGCAGTATTTT. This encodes CSAGLSTDTQYF.

The CDR3 loop is CASSARQVVGVANVLTF. CDR3 bases: TGTGCCAGCAGCGCCCGACAGGTGGTTGGGGTGGCCAACGTCCTGACTTTC. This chain connects TRBV9 to TRBJ2-6; tentatively, D is TRBD1 (6 bases). V gave up 3 bases and J gave up 6 bases, with 19 bases separating them. The germline gives CDR1 SGDLS, CDR2 YYNGEE. There are 17 residues in the CDR3.

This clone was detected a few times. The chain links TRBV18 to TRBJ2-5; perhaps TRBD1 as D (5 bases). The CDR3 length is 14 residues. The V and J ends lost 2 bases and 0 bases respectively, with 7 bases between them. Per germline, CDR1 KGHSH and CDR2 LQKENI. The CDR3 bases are TGTGCCAGCTCACCAGCAGGGAACCAAGAGACCCAGTACTTC. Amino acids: CASSPAGNQETQYF.

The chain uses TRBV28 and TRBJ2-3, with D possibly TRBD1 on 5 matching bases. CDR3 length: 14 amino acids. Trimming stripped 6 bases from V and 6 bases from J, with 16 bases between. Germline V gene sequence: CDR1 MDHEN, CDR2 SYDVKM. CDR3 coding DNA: TGTGCCAGCAGCCCCCCGGCAGGGCGGGATACGCAGTATTTT. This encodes CASSPPAGRDTQYF.

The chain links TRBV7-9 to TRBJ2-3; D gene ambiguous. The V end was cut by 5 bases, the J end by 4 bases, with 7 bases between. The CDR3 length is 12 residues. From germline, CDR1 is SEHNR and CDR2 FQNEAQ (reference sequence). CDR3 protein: CASSPPSDTQYF. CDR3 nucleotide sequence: TGTGCCAGCAGCCCCCCATCAGATACGCAGTATTTT.

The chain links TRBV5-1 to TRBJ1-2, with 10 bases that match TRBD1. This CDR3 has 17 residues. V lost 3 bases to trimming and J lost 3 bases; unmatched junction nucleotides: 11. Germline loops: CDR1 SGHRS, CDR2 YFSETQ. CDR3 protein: CASSSEPGQGLDYGYTF. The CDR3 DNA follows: TGCGCCAGCAGCTCAGAACCGGGACAGGGGCTGGACTATGGCTACACCTTC. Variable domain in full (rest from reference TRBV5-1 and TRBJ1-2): KAGVTQTPRYLIKTRGQQVTLSCSPISGHRSVSWYQQTPGQGLQFLFEYFSETQRNKGNFPGRFSGRQFSNSRSEMNVSTLELGDSALYLCASSSEPGQGLDYGYTFGSGTRLTVV.

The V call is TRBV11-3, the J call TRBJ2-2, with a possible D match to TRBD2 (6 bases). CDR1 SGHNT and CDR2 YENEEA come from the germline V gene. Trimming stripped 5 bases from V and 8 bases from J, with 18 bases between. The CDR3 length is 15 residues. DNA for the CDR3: TGTGCCAGCAGCCAACGGGGGACGGCAGGAGGGGAGCTGTTTTTT. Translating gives CASSQRGTAGGELFF.

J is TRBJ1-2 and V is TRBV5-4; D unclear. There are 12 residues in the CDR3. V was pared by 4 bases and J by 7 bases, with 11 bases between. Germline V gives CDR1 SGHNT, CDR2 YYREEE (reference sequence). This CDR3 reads CASSQRSGGYTF. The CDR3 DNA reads TGTGCCAGCAGCCAACGCTCAGGTGGCTACACCTTC.

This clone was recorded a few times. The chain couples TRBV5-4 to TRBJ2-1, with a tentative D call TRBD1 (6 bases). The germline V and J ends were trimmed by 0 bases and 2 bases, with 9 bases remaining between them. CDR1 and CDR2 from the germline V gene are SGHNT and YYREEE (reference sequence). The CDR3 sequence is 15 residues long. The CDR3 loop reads CASSLGGQTYNEQFF. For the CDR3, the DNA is TGTGCCAGCAGCTTGGGGGGACAAACCTACAATGAGCAGTTCTTC. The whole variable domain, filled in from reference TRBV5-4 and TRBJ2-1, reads ETGVTQSPTHLIKTRGQQVTLRCSSQSGHNTVSWYQQALGQGPQFIFQYYREEENGRGNFPPRFSGLQFPNYSSELNVNALELDDSALYLCASSLGGQTYNEQFFGPGTRLTVL.

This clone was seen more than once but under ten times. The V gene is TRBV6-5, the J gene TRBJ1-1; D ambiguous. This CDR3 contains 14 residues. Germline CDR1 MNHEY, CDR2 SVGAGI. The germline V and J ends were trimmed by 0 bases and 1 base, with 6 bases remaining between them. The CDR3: CASSYSRQNTEAFF. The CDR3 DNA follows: TGTGCCAGCAGTTACTCGAGACAGAACACTGAAGCTTTCTTT.

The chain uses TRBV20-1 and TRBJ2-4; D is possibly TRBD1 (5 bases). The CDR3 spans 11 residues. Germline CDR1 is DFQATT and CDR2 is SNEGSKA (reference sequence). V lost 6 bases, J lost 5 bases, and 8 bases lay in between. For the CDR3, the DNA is TGCAGTGCGGTAGGGGAAAACATTCAGTACTTC. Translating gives CSAVGENIQYF.

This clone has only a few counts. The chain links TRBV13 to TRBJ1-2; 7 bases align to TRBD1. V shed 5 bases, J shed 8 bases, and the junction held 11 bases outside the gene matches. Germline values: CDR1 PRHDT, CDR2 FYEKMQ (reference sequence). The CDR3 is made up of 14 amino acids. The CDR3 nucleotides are TGTGCCAGCAGCCACAGACAGGGCATGTACGGCTACACCTTC. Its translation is CASSHRQGMYGYTF.

DNA of the CDR3: TGTGCCAGCAGCTGGCGGGGGGGGAGAAATGAGCAGTTCTTC. As protein: CASSWRGGRNEQFF. The chain joins TRBV6-5 to TRBJ2-1; 9 bases are a match to TRBD2. From germline, CDR1 is MNHEY and CDR2 SVGAGI. V lost 6 bases to trimming and J lost 7 bases; unmatched junction nucleotides: 7. There are 14 residues in the CDR3.

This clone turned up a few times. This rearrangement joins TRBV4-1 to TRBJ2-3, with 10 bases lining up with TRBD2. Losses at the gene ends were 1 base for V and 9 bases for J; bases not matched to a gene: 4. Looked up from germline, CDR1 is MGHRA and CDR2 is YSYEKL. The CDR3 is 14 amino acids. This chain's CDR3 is CASSQGTSGATQYF. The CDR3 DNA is TGCGCCAGCAGCCAAGGGACTAGCGGAGCCACGCAGTATTTT.

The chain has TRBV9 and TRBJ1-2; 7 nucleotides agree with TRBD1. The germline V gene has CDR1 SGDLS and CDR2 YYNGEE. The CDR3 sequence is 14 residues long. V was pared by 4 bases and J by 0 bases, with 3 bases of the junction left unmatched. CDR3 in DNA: TGTGCCAGCAGCCCGACAGGGACTAACTATGGCTACACCTTC. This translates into CASSPTGTNYGYTF. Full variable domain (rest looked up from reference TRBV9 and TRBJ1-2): DSGVTQTPKHLITATGQRVTLRCSPRSGDLSVYWYQQSLDQGLQFLIQYYNGEERAKGNILERFSAQQFPDLHSELNLSSLELGDSALYFCASSPTGTNYGYTFGSGTRLTVV.

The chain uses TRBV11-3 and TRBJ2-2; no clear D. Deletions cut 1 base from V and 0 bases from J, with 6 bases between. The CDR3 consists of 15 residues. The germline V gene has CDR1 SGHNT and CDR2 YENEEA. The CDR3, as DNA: TGTGCCAGCAGCTTAGGGCTGACGAACACCGGGGAGCTGTTTTTT. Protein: CASSLGLTNTGELFF.

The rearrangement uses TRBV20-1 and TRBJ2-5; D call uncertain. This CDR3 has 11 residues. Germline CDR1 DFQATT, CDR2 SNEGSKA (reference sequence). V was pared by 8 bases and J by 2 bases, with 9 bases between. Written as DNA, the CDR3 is TGCAGTACACAGACACAAGAGACCCAGTACTTC. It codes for CSTQTQETQYF.